This section outlines one T cell receptor beta chain sequence together with its context. This record belongs to a study of CXCR3-negative and CXCR3-positive naive CD8 T cells. CDR1 and CDR2 from the germline V gene are MDHEN and SYDVKM. This CDR3 region has 18 residues. TRB cDNA libraries were made by UMI-labeled 5' RACE. TCRdb reanalyzed the 5' RACE reads and collapses them to one entry per CDR3 protein, without DNA. The ten top clones account for 3.5% to 5.5%, within a sample of approximately 62,000 distinct CDR3 sequences. Material: naive CXCR3- CD8+ T cells from blood. Subset meaning: CD45RO-CCR7+CD27+CD95- naive CD8+ T cells lacking CXCR3 (TNR3-). The clonotype originates from a human donor in good health. Some clones in this sample may be carry-over from other donors' samples. The chain uses TRBV28 and TRBJ2-3; TCRdb reports TRBD2, a call that lacks DNA to check it against. The CDR3 here is CASRSVPGQPGGSDTQYF.